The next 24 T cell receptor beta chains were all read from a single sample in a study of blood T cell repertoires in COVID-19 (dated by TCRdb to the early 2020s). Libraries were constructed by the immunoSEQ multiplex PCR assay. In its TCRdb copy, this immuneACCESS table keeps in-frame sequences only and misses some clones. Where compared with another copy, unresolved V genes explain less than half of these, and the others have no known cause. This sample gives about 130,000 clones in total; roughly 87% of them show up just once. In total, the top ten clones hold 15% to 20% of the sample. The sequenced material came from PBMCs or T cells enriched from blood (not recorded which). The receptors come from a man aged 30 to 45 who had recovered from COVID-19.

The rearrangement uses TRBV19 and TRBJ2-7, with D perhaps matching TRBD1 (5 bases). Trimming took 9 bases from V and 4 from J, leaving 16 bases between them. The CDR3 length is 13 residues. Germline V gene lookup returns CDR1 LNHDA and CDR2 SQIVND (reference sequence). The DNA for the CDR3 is TGTGCCAGCAAAGACAGTGGATCTTACGAGCAGTACTTC. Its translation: CASKDSGSYEQYF.

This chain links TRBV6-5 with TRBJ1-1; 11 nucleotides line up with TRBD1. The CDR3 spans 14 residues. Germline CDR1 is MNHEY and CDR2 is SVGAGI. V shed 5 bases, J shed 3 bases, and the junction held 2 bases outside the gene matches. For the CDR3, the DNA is TGTGCCAGCAGTCCGGGACAGGGGGACACTGAAGCTTTCTTT. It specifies CASSPGQGDTEAFF.

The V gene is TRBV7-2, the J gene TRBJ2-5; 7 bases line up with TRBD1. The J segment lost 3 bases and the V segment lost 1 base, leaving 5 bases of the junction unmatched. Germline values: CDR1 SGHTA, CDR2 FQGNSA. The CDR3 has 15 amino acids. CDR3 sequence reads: CASSLEGDSKETQYF. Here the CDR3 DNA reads TGTGCCAGCAGCTTAGAGGGGGACAGTAAAGAGACCCAGTACTTC.

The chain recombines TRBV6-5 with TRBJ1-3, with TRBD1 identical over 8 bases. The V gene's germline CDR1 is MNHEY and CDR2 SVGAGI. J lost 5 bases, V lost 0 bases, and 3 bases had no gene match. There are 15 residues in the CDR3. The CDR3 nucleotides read TGTGCCAGCAGTTACTCGACAGGGGATAGAAACACCATATATTTT. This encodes CASSYSTGDRNTIYF.

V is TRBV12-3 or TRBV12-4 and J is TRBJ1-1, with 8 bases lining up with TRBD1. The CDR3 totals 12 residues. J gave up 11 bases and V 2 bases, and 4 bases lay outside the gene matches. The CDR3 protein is CASSLSDRGAFF. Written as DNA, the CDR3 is TGTGCCAGCAGTTTATCCGACAGGGGCGCTTTCTTT.

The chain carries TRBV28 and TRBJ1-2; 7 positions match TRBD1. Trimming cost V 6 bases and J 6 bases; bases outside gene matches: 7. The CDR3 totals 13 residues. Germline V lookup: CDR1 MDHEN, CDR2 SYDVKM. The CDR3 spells CASSLTGRNGYTF. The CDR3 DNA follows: TGTGCCAGCAGCCTGACAGGGAGGAATGGCTACACCTTC.

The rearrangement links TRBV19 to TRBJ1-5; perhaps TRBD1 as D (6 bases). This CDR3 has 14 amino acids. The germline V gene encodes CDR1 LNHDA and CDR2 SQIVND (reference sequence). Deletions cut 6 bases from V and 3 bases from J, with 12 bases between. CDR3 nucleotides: TGTGCCAGTAGCGATCAGGGGAACAATCAGCCCCAGCATTTT. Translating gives CASSDQGNNQPQHF. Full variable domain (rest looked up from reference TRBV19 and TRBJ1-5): DGGITQSPKYLFRKEGQNVTLSCEQNLNHDAMYWYRQDPGQGLRLIYYSQIVNDFQKGDIAEGYSVSREKKESFPLTVTSAQKNPTAFYLCASSDQGNNQPQHFGDGTRLSIL.

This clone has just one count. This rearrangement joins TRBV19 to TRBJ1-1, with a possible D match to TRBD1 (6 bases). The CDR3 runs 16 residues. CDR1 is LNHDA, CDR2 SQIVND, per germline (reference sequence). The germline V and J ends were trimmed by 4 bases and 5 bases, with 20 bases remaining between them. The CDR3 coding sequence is TGTGCCAGTAGTACCCTGGGCGCAGGGCAGGGGACTGAAGCTTTCTTT. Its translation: CASSTLGAGQGTEAFF.

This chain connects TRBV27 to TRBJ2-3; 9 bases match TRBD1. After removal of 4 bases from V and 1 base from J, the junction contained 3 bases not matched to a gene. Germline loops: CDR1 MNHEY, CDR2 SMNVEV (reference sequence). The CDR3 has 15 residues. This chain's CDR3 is CASSSRDRGTDTQYF. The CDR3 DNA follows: TGTGCCAGCAGTTCCCGGGACAGGGGCACAGATACGCAGTATTTT.

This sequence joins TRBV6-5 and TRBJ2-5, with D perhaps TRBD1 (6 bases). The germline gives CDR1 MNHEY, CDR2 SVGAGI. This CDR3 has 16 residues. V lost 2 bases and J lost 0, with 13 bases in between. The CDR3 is CASSYGRGAYQETQYF. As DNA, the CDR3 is TGTGCCAGCAGTTACGGCAGGGGCGCGTACCAAGAGACCCAGTACTTC.

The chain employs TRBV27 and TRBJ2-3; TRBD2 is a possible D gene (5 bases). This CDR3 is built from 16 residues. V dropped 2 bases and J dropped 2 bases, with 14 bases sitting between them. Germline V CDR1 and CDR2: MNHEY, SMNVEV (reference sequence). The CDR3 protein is CASSLTGTWATDTQYF. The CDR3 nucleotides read TGTGCCAGCAGTTTAACGGGAACCTGGGCCACAGATACGCAGTATTTT.

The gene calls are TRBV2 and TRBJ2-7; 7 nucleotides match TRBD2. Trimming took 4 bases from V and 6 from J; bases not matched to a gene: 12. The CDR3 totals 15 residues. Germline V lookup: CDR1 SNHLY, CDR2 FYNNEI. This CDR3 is CASSVKSGKVSEQYF. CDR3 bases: TGTGCCAGCAGTGTAAAAAGCGGGAAGGTCAGCGAGCAGTACTTC.

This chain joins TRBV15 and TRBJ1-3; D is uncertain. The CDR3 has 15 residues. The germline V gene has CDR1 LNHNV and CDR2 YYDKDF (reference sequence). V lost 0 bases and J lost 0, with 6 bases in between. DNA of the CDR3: TGTGCCACCAGCAGAGACCGGAGCTCTGGAAACACCATATATTTT. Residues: CATSRDRSSGNTIYF.

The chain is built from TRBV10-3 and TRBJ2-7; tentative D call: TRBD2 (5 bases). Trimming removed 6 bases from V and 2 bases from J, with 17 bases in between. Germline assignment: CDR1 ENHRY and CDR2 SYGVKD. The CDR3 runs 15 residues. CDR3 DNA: TGTGCCATCAGCCCTCGGGGAGACCACCCCTACGAGCAGTACTTC. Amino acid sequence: CAISPRGDHPYEQYF.

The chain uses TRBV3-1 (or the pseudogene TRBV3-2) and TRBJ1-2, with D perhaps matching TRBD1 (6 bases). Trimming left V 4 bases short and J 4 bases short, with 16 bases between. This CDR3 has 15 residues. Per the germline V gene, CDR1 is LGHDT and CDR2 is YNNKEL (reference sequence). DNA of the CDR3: TGTGCCAGCAGCCTTGGGACACTTGATATCTATGGCTACACCTTC. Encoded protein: CASSLGTLDIYGYTF.

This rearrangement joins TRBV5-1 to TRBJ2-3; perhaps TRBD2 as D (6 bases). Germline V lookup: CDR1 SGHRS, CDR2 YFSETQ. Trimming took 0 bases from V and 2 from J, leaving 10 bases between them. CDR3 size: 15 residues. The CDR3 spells CASSLGGADTDTQYF. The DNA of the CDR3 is TGCGCCAGCAGCTTGGGCGGGGCCGACACAGATACGCAGTATTTT.

For the CDR3, the DNA is TGTGCTAGTGGCCACAGACAGGAGCAGGGTGGCTACACCTTC. As protein: CASGHRQEQGGYTF. The rearrangement joins TRBV12-5 to TRBJ1-2; tentative D call: TRBD1 (6 bases). CDR1 is LGHNT, CDR2 FRNRAP, per germline. Trimming took off 6 bases at V and 7 bases at J, with 18 bases between the two ends. The CDR3 totals 14 residues.

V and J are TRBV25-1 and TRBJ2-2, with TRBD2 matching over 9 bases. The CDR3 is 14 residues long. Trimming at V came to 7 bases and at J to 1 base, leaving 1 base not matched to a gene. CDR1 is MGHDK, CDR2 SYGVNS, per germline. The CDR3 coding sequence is TGTGCCAGCACAGCGGGAGGGAACACCGGGGAGCTGTTTTTT. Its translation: CASTAGGNTGELFF.

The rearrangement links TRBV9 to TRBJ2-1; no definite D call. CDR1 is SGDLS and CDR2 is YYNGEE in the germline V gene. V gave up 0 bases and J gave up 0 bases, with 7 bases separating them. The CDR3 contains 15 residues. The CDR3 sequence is CASSVGASSYNEQFF. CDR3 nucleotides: TGTGCCAGCAGCGTAGGGGCGAGCTCCTACAATGAGCAGTTCTTC. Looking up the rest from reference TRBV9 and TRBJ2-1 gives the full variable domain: DSGVTQTPKHLITATGQRVTLRCSPRSGDLSVYWYQQSLDQGLQFLIQYYNGEERAKGNILERFSAQQFPDLHSELNLSSLELGDSALYFCASSVGASSYNEQFFGPGTRLTVL.

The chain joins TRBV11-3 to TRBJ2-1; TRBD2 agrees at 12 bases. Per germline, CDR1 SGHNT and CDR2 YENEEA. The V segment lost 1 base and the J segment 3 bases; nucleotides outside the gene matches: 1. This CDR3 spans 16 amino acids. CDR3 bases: TGTGCCAGCAGCTTAGCGGGACTAGCGGGCTACAATGAGCAGTTCTTC. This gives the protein CASSLAGLAGYNEQFF.

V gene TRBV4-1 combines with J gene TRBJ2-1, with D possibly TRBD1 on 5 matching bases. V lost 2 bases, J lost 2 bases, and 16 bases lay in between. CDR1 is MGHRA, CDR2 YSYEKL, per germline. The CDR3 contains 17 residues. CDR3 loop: CASSQTSDSRPYNEQFF. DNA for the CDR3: TGCGCCAGCAGCCAAACATCCGACAGCCGACCCTACAATGAGCAGTTCTTC.

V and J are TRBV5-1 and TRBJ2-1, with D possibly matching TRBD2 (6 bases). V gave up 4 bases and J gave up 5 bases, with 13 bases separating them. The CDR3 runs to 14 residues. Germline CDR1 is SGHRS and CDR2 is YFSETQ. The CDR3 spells CASSGGLLNNEQFF. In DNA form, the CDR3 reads TGCGCCAGCAGCGGGGGACTTTTAAACAATGAGCAGTTCTTC. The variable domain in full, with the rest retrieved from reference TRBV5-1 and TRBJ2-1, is KAGVTQTPRYLIKTRGQQVTLSCSPISGHRSVSWYQQTPGQGLQFLFEYFSETQRNKGNFPGRFSGRQFSNSRSEMNVSTLELGDSALYLCASSGGLLNNEQFFGPGTRLTVL.

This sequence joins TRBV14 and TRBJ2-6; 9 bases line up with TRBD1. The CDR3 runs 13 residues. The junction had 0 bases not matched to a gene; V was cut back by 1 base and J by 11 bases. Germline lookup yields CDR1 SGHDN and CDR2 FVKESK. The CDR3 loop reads CASSQGTGDVLTF. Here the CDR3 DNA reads TGTGCCAGCAGCCAAGGGACAGGGGACGTCCTGACTTTC.

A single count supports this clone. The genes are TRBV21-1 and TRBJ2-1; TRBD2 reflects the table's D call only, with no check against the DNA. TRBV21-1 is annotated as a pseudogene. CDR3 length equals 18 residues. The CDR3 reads CASSPAVSTLSFYNEQFF. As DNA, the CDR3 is TGTGCCAGCAGCCCGGCGGTCAGCACACTGAGTTTCTACAATGAGCAGTTCTTC.